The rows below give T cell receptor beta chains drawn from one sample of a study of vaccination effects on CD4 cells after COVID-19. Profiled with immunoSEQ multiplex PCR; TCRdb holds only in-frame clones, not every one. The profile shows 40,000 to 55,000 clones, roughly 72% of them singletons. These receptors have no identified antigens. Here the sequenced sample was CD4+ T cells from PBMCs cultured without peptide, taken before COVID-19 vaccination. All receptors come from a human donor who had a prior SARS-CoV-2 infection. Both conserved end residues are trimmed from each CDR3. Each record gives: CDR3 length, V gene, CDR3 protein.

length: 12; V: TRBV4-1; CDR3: ASSQASLQETQY
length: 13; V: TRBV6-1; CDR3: ASSERVTGANVLT
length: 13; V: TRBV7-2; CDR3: ASNRQRGGTDTQY
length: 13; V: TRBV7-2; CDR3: ASSLGTGNNQPQH
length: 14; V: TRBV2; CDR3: ASRYGTSGNYNEQF
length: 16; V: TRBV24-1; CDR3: ATSDLRIGRAGADTQY
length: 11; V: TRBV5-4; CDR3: ASSLSRWTEAF
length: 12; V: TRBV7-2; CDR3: ASSWDRYNEKLF
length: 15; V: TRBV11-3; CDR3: ASSLDPGVAGRDEQF
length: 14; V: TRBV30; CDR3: AWSSGVSRVDQPQH
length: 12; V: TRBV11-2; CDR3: ASSHGGGYEKLF
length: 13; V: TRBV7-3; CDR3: ASSLRSGRTVEQF
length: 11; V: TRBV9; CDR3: ASSVRSEETQY
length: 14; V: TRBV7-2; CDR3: ASSLVASSIVSIQY
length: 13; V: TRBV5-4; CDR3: ASSYGTSESSEQY
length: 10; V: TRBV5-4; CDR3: ASSLINYGYT
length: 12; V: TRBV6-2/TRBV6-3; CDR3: ASSYSKADYGYT
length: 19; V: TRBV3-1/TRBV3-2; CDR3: ASSQDSLFTGARDPSYEQY
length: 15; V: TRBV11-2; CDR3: ASSSRTILGGANVLT
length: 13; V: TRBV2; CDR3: ASKRTLLAGLEQY